The T cell receptor beta chain under discussion was sequenced for a study of blood T cell repertoires in COVID-19. Looking at the study overall: Spain, Italy and the United States supplied samples that represented acute and convalescent COVID-19. T cells, B-cell-depleted T cells, or PBMCs supplied cDNA or gDNA.

Trimming removed 3 bases at V and 1 base at J, with 7 bases between. Germline V gives CDR1 LGHDT, CDR2 YNNKEL (reference sequence). This CDR3 region has 14 residues. The table lists this clone with a few counts. As originally analysed: Amplification of reference gene primers was used by the study to estimate nucleated cell counts. Some clones are missing from TCRdb's copy, which holds only in-frame ones; the method was immunoSEQ multiplex PCR. Clone size and V and J calls were adopted from that table, with D and trimming inferred from the DNA. Among some 130,000 clones listed, approximately 80% were seen once.

The V gene is TRBV3-1 (or the pseudogene TRBV3-2), the J gene TRBJ1-5; D may be TRBD1 (6 bases). The TCR sequence derives from a man in his forties or fifties with active or convalescent COVID-19. Source material: peripheral blood. The CDR3 region has the DNA TGTGCCAGCAGCCAGGGACACAGCAATCAGCCCCAGCATTTT. Translating gives CASSQGHSNQPQHF.